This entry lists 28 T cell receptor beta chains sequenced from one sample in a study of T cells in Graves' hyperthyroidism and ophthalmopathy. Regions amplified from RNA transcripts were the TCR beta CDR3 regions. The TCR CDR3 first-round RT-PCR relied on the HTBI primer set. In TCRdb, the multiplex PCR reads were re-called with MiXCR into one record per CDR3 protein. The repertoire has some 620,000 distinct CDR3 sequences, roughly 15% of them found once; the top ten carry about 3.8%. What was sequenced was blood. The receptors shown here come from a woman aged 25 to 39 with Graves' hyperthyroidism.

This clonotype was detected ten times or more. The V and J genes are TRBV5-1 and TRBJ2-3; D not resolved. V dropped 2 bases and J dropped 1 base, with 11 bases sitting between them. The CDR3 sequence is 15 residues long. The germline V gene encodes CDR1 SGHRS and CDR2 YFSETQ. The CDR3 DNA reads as TGCGCCAGCAGCTTTCGGCACCAGGGCACAGATACGCAGTATTTT. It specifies CASSFRHQGTDTQYF. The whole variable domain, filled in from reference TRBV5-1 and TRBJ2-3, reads KAGVTQTPRYLIKTRGQQVTLSCSPISGHRSVSWYQQTPGQGLQFLFEYFSETQRNKGNFPGRFSGRQFSNSRSEMNVSTLELGDSALYLCASSFRHQGTDTQYFGPGTRLTVL.

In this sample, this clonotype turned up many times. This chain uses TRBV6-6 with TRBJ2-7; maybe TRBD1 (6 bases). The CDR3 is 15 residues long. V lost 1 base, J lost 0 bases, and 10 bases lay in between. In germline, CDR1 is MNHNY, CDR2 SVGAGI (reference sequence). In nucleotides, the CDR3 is TGTGCCAGCAGTTACTTAGGACAGACCTCCTACGAGCAGTACTTC. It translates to CASSYLGQTSYEQYF.

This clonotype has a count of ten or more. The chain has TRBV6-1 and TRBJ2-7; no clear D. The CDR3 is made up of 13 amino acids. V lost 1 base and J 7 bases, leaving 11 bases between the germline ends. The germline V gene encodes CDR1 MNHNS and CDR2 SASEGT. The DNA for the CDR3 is TGTGCCAGCAGTGAAGAAGTCTTCAGGGAGCAGTACTTC. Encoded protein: CASSEEVFREQYF.

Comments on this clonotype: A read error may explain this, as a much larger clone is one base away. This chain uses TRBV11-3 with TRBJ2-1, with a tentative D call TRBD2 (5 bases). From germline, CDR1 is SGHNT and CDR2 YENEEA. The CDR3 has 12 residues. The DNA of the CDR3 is TGTACCAGCAGCCCCGGGGTCCATGAGCAGTTCTTC. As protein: CTSSPGVHEQFF.

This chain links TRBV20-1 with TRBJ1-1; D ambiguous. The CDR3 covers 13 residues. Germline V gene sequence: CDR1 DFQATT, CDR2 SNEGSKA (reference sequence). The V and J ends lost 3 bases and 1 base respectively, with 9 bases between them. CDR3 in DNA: TGCAGTGCTAGCGGATGGAGGAACACTGAAGCTTTCTTT. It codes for CSASGWRNTEAFF.

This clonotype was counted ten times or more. The CDR3 nucleotides are TGTGCCAGCAGCTTGGGGTTGCAGGGCGAGCAGTACTTC. Protein sequence: CASSLGLQGEQYF. The genes are TRBV7-9 and TRBJ2-7, with a tentative D call TRBD1 (5 bases). The V end lost 3 bases, the J end lost 6 bases, and 12 bases lay between the germline ends. Germline values: CDR1 SEHNR, CDR2 FQNEAQ (reference sequence). This CDR3 is 13 amino acids long.

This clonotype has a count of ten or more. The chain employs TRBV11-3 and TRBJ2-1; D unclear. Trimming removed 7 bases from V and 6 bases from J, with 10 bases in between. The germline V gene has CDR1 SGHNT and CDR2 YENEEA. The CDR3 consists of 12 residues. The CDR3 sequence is CASTEDANEQFF. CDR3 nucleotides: TGTGCCAGCACAGAGGACGCCAATGAGCAGTTCTTC.

CDR3 nucleotides: TGTGCCAGCAGCGTAGGAGACTCCCGCGGCACAGATACGCAGTATTTT. It encodes CASSVGDSRGTDTQYF. V and J are TRBV9 and TRBJ2-3, with D unclear. Germline loops: CDR1 SGDLS, CDR2 YYNGEE. V lost 0 bases and J lost 1, with 12 bases in between. The CDR3 consists of 16 residues. Based on the CDR3 plus reference TRBV9 and TRBJ2-3, the full variable domain is DSGVTQTPKHLITATGQRVTLRCSPRSGDLSVYWYQQSLDQGLQFLIQYYNGEERAKGNILERFSAQQFPDLHSELNLSSLELGDSALYFCASSVGDSRGTDTQYFGPGTRLTVL.

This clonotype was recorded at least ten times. The CDR3 coding sequence is TGTGCCAGCAGCCAAGAAATTAGCGATTCCTACGAGCAGTACTTC. Protein product: CASSQEISDSYEQYF. The rearrangement links TRBV3-1 to TRBJ2-7; D is possibly TRBD2 (5 bases). The V end was cut by 0 bases, the J end by 1 base, with 10 bases between. The CDR3 is 15 residues long. Per germline, CDR1 LGHDT and CDR2 YNNKEL (reference sequence).

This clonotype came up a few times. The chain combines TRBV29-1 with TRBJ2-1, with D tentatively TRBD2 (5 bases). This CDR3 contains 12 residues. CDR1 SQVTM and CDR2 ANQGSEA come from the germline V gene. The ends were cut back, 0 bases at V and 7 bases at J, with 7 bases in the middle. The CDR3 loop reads CSVEEGLNEQFF. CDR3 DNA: TGCAGCGTTGAAGAAGGACTTAATGAGCAGTTCTTC.

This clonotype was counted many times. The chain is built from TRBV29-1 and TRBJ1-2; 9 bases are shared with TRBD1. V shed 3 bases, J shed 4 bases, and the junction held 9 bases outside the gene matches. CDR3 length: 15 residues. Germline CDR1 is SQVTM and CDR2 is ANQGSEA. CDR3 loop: CSVDFGDRAGYGYTF. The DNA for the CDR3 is TGCAGCGTTGACTTCGGGGACAGGGCAGGCTATGGCTACACCTTC.

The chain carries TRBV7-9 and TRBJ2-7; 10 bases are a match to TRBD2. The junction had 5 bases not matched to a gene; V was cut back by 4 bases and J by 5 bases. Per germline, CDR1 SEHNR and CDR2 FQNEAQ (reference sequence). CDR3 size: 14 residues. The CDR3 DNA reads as TGTGCCAGCAGCTATACTAGCGGGACCGACGAGCAGTACTTC. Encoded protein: CASSYTSGTDEQYF.

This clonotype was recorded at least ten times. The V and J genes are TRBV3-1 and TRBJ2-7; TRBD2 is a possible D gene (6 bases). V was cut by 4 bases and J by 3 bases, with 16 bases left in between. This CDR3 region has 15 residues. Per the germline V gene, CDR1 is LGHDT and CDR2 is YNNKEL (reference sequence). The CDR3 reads CASSLGGKRLYEQYF. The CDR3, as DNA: TGTGCCAGCAGCCTCGGGGGAAAGCGGCTCTACGAGCAGTACTTC.

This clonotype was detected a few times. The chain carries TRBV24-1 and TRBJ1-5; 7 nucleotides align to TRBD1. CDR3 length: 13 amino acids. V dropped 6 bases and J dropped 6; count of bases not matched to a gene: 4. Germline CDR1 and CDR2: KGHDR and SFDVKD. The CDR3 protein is CATSYRGPQPQHF. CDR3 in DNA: TGTGCCACCAGTTACAGGGGCCCTCAGCCCCAGCATTTT.

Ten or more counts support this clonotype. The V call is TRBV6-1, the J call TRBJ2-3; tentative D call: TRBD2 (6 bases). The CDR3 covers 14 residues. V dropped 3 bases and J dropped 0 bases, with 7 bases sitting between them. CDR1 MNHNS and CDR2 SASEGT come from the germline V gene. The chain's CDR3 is CASSESGSTDTQYF. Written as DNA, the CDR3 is TGTGCCAGCAGTGAGAGCGGGAGCACAGATACGCAGTATTTT.

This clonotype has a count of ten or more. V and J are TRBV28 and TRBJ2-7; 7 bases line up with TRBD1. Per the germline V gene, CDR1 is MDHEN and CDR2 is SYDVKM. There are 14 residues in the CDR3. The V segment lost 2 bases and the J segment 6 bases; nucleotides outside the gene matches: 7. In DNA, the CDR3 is TGTGCCAGCAGTTTAAGAAGGACAGGTGGCGAGCAGTACTTC. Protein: CASSLRRTGGEQYF. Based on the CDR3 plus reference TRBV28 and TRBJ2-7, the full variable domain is DVKVTQSSRYLVKRTGEKVFLECVQDMDHENMFWYRQDPGLGLRLIYFSYDVKMKEKGDIPEGYSVSREKKERFSLILESASTNQTSMYLCASSLRRTGGEQYFGPGTRLTVT.

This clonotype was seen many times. CDR3 amino acids: CASSYSGRIYNEQFF. The CDR3 DNA is TGTGCCAGCAGTTACTCCGGGAGAATCTACAATGAGCAGTTCTTC. The rearrangement joins TRBV6-6 to TRBJ2-1; tentatively, D is TRBD2 (6 bases). Germline loops: CDR1 MNHNY, CDR2 SVGAGI (reference sequence). The CDR3 is 15 amino acids. Trimming cost V 0 bases and J 3 bases, with 9 bases left between them.

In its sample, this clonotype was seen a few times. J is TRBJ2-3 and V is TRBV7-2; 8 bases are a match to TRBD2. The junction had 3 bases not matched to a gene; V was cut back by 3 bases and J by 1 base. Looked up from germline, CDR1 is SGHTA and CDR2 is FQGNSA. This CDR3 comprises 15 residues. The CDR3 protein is CASSFQLAGTDTQYF. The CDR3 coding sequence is TGTGCCAGCAGCTTCCAACTAGCGGGCACAGATACGCAGTATTTT.

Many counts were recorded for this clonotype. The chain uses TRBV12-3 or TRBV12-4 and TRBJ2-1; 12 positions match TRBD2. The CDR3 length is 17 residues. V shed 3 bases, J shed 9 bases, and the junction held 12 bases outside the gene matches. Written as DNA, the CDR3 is TGTGCCAGCAGTTTTCCGGCCTCTAGCGGGAGGGCCGGTGAGCAGTTCTTC. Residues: CASSFPASSGRAGEQFF.

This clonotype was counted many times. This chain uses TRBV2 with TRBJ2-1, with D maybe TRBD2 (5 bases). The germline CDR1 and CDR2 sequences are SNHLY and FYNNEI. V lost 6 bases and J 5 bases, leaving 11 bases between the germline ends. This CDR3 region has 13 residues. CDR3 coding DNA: TGTGCCAGCAGGAGGAACGGGAACAATGAGCAGTTCTTC. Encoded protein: CASRRNGNNEQFF.

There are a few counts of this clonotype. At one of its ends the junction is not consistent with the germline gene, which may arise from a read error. CDR3 DNA: TGCAGCGTTGAGGAGGCTTATGAAGCTTCCTTT. Its protein is CSVEEAYEASF. The chain recombines TRBV29-1 with TRBJ1-1; D is ambiguous. From germline, CDR1 is SQVTM and CDR2 ANQGSEA. The CDR3 has 11 amino acids.

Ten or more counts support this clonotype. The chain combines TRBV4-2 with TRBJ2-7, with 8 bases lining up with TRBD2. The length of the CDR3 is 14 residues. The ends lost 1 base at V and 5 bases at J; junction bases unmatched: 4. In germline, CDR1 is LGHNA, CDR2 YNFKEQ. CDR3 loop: CASSQGREGDEQYF. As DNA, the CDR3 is TGTGCCAGCAGCCAAGGTCGGGAGGGCGACGAGCAGTACTTC.

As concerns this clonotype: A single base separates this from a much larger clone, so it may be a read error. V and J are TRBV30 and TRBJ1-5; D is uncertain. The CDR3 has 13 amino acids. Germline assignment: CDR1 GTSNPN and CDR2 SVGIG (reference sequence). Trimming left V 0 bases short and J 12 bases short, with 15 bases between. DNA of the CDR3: TGTGCCTGGAGTGTACGGCCGGAGGAGCGCCAGCATTTT. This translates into CAWSVRPEERQHF.

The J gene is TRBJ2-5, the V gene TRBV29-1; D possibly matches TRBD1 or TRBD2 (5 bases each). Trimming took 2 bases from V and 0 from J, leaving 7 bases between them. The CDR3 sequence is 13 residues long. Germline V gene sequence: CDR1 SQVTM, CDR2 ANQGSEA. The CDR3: CSVEWGYQETQYF. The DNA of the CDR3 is TGCAGCGTTGAATGGGGGTACCAAGAGACCCAGTACTTC. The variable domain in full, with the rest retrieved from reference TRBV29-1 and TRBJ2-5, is SAVISQKPSRDICQRGTSLTIQCQVDSQVTMMFWYRQQPGQSLTLIATANQGSEATYESGFVIDKFPISRPNLTFSTLTVSNMSPEDSSIYLCSVEWGYQETQYFGPGTRLLVL.

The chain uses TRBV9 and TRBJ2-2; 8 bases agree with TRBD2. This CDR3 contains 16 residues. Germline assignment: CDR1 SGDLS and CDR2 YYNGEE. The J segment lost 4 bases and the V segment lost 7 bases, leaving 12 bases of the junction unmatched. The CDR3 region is CASGPLGLAATGELFF. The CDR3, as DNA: TGTGCCAGCGGACCCCTCGGACTAGCCGCCACCGGGGAGCTGTTTTTT.

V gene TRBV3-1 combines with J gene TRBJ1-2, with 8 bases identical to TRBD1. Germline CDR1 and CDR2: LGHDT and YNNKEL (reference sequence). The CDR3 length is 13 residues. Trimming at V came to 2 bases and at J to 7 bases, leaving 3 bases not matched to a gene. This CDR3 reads CASSQRQGTGYTF. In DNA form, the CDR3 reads TGTGCCAGCAGCCAACGACAGGGGACTGGCTACACCTTC.

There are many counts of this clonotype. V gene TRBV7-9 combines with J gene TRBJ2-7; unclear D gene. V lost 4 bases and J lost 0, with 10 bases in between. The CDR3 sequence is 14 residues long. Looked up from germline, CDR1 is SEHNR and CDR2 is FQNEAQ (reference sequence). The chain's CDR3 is CASSSSGASYEQYF. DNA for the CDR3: TGTGCCAGCAGCTCGTCAGGCGCCTCCTACGAGCAGTACTTC. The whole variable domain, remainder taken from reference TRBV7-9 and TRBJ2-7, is DTGVSQNPRHKITKRGQNVTFRCDPISEHNRLYWYRQTLGQGPEFLTYFQNEAQLEKSRLLSDRFSAERPKGSFSTLEIQRTEQGDSAMYLCASSSSGASYEQYFGPGTRLTVT.

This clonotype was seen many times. The CDR3 loop reads CASKEGAGEAFF. In DNA form, the CDR3 reads TGTGCCAGTAAGGAGGGTGCAGGTGAAGCTTTCTTT. The chain recombines TRBV19 with TRBJ1-1, with D unclear. The V gene lost 7 bases and the J gene lost 7 bases, with 13 bases spanning the gap. The CDR3 has 12 amino acids. Per germline, CDR1 LNHDA and CDR2 SQIVND (reference sequence).